This T cell receptor beta chain is from a study of blood T cell repertoires in COVID-19. Study context: The United States, Italy and Spain were the sources of the acute and convalescent COVID-19 samples. PBMCs, B-cell-depleted T cells, or T cells provided the cDNA or gDNA that made up the material.

Clones were read by immunoSEQ multiplex PCR, and TCRdb kept only the in-frame ones, dropping some. The data show a few hundred thousand clones, about 81% seen once. Those who participated ranged in age from about 18 to 89 years and resided in about two dozen US areas. Losses at the gene ends were 8 bases for V and 4 bases for J; bases not matched to a gene: 8. Germline lookup yields CDR1 LNHDA and CDR2 SQIVND (reference sequence). The CDR3 spans 14 residues. Material for sequencing was PBMCs or T cells enriched from blood (not recorded which). The J gene is TRBJ1-2, the V gene TRBV19; 9 nucleotides line up with TRBD1. The receptor was isolated from a man aged 35-49 years who had recovered from COVID-19. Written as DNA, the CDR3 is TGTGCCAGTGCAAACAGGGGGCGAGTCTATGGCTACACCTTC. It translates to CASANRGRVYGYTF.